This note documents a single T cell receptor beta chain sequence. Its specificity is unknown. The length of the CDR3 is 14 residues. From germline, CDR1 is MRHNA and CDR2 SNTAGT. V was pared by 3 bases and J by 3 bases, with 10 bases between. This record comes from a study of cytomegalovirus exposure and HLA in healthy donors. Study outcomes and limitations: A later analysis found first-cohort TCR clusters tended to co-occur in the 130 or so validation repertoires.

Generated by immunoSEQ multiplex PCR, the TCRdb table keeps only in-frame clones and is missing some. The table includes nearly 110,000 clones, 88% detected once. The clonotype was recovered from a woman aged 18-29 years in good health and CMV-seropositive. Sequenced sample: PBMCs. The V gene is TRBV6-4, the J gene TRBJ2-3; weak D call: TRBD2 (6 bases). DNA of the CDR3: TGTGCCAGCAGTGAGGGGGGAAATACAGATACGCAGTATTTT. Residues: CASSEGGNTDTQYF.